Listed here is a single T cell receptor (beta chain). Antigen specificity is unknown. A much larger clonotype is one base distant, so this may be a read error. The data were taken from a study of T cell repertoires in cytomegalovirus infection. Whole-study findings and limits: The ex vivo response was dominated by HLA-C-restricted CMV-specific TCR beta clonotypes.

TCRdb re-derived calls from the reads in MiXCR, one entry per CDR3 protein. The table records more than 150,000 distinct CDR3 sequences, around 20% of them present only once. Germline V gives CDR1 SGHTA, CDR2 FQGNSA. This CDR3 is built from 12 residues. The V and J ends lost 5 bases and 3 bases respectively, with 5 bases between them. The sequenced material came from PBMCs. The sequence came from a human donor in good health (CMV status not recorded). Some clones in this sample may be carry-over from other donors' samples. The genes are TRBV7-2 and TRBJ1-5; no definite D call. CDR3 amino acids: CASSSPNQPQHF. CDR3 coding DNA: TGTGCCAGCAGCAGCCCCAATCAGCCCCAGCATTTT.